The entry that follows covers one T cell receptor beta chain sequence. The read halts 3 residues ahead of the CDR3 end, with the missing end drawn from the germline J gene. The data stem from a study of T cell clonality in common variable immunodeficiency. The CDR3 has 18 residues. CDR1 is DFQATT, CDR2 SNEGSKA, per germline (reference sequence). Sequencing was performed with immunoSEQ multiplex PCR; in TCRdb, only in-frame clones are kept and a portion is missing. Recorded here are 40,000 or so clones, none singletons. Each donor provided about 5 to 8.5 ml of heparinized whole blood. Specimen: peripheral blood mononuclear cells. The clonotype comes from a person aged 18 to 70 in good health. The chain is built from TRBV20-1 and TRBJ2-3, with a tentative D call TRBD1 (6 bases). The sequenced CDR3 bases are TGCAGTGCGCACAGGGACCCCCGTCGCCAATATAGCAATCAGCCG. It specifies CSAHRDPRRQYSNQP. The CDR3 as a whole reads CSAHRDPRRQYSNQPQYF.